Following are 10 T cell receptor beta chains from one sample sequenced in a study of CD8+ T cells in alopecia areata. cDNA prepared by RNA extraction and subsequent reverse transcription served as the template for sequencing. Data came from immunoSEQ multiplex PCR; TCRdb stores just in-frame clones and leaves some out. The data contain 150,000 to 200,000 clones, roughly 60% of them singletons. Treatment of the sample: oral pan-JAK inhibitor, 5-10 mg twice daily. This sample comprised CD4+ T cells sorted from blood, obtained at week 24, from a patient treated with tofacitinib. All receptors derive from a human donor with alopecia areata.

The chain links TRBV7-2 to TRBJ2-7, with 7 nucleotides matching TRBD2. Germline V gives CDR1 SGHTA, CDR2 FQGNSA. V gave up 5 bases and J gave up 4 bases; unmatched junction bases: 11. The CDR3 is 15 amino acids. For the CDR3, the DNA is TGTGCCAGCAGCCTGGCGGGAGCGAACTTGTACGAGCAGTACTTC. It encodes CASSLAGANLYEQYF. The complete variable domain, with remaining parts taken from reference TRBV7-2 and TRBJ2-7, reads GAGVSQSPSNKVTEKGKDVELRCDPISGHTALYWYRQSLGQGLEFLIYFQGNSAPDKSGLPSDRFSAERTGGSVSTLTIQRTQQEDSAVYLCASSLAGANLYEQYFGPGTRLTVT.

This clone has more than one count but fewer than ten. The rearrangement links TRBV19 to TRBJ2-2; tentatively, D is TRBD1 or TRBD2 (5 bases each). Germline V gene lookup returns CDR1 LNHDA and CDR2 SQIVND (reference sequence). The CDR3 length is 12 residues. V lost 9 bases, J lost 8 bases, and 13 bases lay in between. The CDR3 spells CASKGTSGELFF. The CDR3 DNA reads TGTGCCAGCAAGGGGACCTCGGGGGAGCTGTTTTTT.

Comments on this clone: This sample also contains other DNA sequences that code for the same CDR3. The CDR3 sequence is CASSLGLGETQYF. CDR3 nucleotides: TGCGCCAGCAGCTTGGGACTAGGGGAGACCCAGTACTTC. The genes are TRBV5-1 and TRBJ2-5; possible D gene TRBD2, 6 bases. The length of the CDR3 is 13 residues. The V and J ends lost 0 bases and 5 bases respectively, with 8 bases between them. Per the germline V gene, CDR1 is SGHRS and CDR2 is YFSETQ.

The rearrangement joins TRBV29-1 to TRBJ2-2, with 10 bases that match TRBD1. V lost 7 bases to trimming and J lost 5 bases; unmatched junction nucleotides: 4. This CDR3 is 13 amino acids long. CDR1 and CDR2 from the germline V gene are SQVTM and ANQGSEA. In DNA form, the CDR3 reads TGCAGCGCCTGGACAGGGGGGACCGGGGAGCTGTTTTTT. It translates to CSAWTGGTGELFF.

The chain couples TRBV7-3 to TRBJ2-2; TRBD1 matches at 8 bases. With 4 bases clipped from V and 4 bases from J, the junction kept 8 bases outside the gene matches. The length of the CDR3 is 16 residues. Germline-derived CDR1 and CDR2 are SGHTA and FQGTGA. The CDR3 DNA reads TGTGCCAGCAGCTACGGACAGGGTCAGAGCACCGGGGAGCTGTTTTTT. Amino acids: CASSYGQGQSTGELFF.

This clone was picked up a small number of times. V usage is TRBV19 and J usage is TRBJ2-1, with 8 bases fitting TRBD1. The CDR3 totals 16 residues. CDR1 is LNHDA, CDR2 SQIVND, per germline (reference sequence). The J segment lost 0 bases and the V segment lost 0 bases, leaving 1 base of the junction unmatched. The CDR3 DNA reads as TGTGCCAGTAGTATAGAAGGGACAGGCTCCTACAATGAGCAGTTCTTC. Amino acids: CASSIEGTGSYNEQFF.

This clone was observed a handful of times. The chain is built from TRBV29-1 and TRBJ2-7; D call uncertain. This CDR3 region has 11 residues. The germline V gene encodes CDR1 SQVTM and CDR2 ANQGSEA. Trimming left V 0 bases short and J 3 bases short, with 3 bases between. The CDR3 loop reads CSVEEGYEQYF. In nucleotides, the CDR3 is TGCAGCGTTGAAGAGGGCTACGAGCAGTACTTC.

This clone has only a few counts. The chain has TRBV5-1 and TRBJ2-3, with a weak D call TRBD1 (5 bases). V shed 0 bases and J shed 6 bases, with 8 bases lying between them. The CDR3 loop spans 13 amino acids. The V gene's germline CDR1 is SGHRS and CDR2 YFSETQ. CDR3 residues: CASSLDPGDTQYF. The CDR3 region has the DNA TGCGCCAGCAGCTTGGATCCAGGGGATACGCAGTATTTT.

Only one count was recorded for this clone. The V and J genes are TRBV30 and TRBJ2-4; D may be TRBD1 or TRBD2 (5 bases each). CDR3 length equals 13 residues. Germline V gene sequence: CDR1 GTSNPN, CDR2 SVGIG (reference sequence). Trimming cost V 4 bases and J 8 bases, with 15 bases left between them. The CDR3 nucleotides are TGTGCCTGGACTCGGGGCAAGGGGCACATTCAGTACTTC. Amino acids: CAWTRGKGHIQYF.

V and J are TRBV30 and TRBJ1-5; TRBD1 might be the D (5 bases). CDR3 length equals 13 residues. CDR1 is GTSNPN, CDR2 SVGIG, per germline (reference sequence). Trimming cost V 1 base and J 4 bases, with 8 bases left between them. CDR3 loop: CAWSDGGNQPQHF. The CDR3 DNA follows: TGTGCCTGGAGTGATGGGGGAAATCAGCCCCAGCATTTT.